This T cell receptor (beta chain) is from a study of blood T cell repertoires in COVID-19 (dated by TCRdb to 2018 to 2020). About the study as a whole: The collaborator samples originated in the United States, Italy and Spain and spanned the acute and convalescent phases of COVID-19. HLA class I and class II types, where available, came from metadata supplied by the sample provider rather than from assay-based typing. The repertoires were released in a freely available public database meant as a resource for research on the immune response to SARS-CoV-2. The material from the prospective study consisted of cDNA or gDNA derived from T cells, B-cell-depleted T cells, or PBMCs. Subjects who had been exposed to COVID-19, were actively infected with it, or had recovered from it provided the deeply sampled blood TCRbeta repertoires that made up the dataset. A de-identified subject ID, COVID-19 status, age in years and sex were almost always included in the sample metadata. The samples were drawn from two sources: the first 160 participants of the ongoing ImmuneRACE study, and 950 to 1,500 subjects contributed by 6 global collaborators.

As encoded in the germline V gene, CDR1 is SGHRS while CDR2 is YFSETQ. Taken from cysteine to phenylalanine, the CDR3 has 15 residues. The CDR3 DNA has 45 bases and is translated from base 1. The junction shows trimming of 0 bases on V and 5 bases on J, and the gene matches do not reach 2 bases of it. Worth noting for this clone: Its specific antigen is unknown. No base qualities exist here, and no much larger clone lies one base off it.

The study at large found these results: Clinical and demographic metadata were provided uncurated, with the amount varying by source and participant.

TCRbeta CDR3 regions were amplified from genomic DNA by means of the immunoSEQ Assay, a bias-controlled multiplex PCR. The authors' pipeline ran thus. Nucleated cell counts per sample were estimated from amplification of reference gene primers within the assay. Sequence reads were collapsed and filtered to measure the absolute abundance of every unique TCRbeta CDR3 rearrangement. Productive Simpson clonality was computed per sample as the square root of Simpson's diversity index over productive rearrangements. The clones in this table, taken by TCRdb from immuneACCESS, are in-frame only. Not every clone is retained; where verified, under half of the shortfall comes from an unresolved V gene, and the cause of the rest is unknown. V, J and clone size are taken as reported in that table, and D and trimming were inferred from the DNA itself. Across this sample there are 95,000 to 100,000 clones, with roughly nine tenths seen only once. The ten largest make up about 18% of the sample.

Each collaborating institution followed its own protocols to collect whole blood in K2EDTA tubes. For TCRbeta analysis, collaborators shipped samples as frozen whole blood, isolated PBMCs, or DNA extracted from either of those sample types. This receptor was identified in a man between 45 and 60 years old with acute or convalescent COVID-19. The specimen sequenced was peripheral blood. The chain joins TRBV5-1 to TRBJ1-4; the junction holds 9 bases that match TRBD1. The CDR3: CASSLGQGENEKLFF. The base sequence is TGCGCCAGCAGCTTGGGACAGGGGGAGAATGAAAAACTGTTTTTT.